These T cell receptor delta chains were read from a single sample in a study of gamma-delta T cells after stem cell transplantation. TCRdb re-called clones from the RT-PCR reads via CATT. The sample has under 2,500 delta-chain clones, around 44% seen once. Sequenced sample: gamma-delta T cells. The receptors come from a human donor. It is not recorded whose cells these are; they may come from a transplant donor. Each CDR3 is given with its conserved first and last residue. The D gene is left open where the match is weak. Size tells how often a clone was seen (once, few, many) or the class of an expanded clone, and some rows leave it out.

D gene | J gene | V gene | clone size | CDR3 protein | CDR3 DNA
TRDD3 | TRDJ1 | TRDV2 | . | CACDTVLGIEEYTDKLIF | TGTGCCTGTGACACCGTACTGGGGATAGAGGAGTACACCGATAAACTCATCTTT
TRDD3 | TRDJ1 | TRDV2 | large | CACDTVDRGIGDKLIF | TGTGCCTGTGACACCGTTGACCGGGGGATAGGCGATAAACTCATCTTT
TRDD3 | TRDJ1 | TRDV2 | few | CACDIMGDISGGTDKLIF | TGTGCCTGTGACATAATGGGGGATATTTCGGGAGGAACCGATAAACTCATCTTT
TRDD3 | TRDJ1 | TRDV2 | few | CACDSLGATVNDKLIF | TGTGCCTGTGACTCACTGGGGGCTACGGTTAACGATAAACTCATCTTT
TRDD3 | TRDJ1 | TRDV2 | . | CACSRVGDTLYTDKLIF | TGTGCCTGTTCGAGGGTGGGGGACACGCTGTACACCGATAAACTCATCTTT
. | TRDJ3 | TRDV2 | . | CACDSTGHTWSWDTRQMFF | TGTGCCTGTGACTCAACCGGGCATACCTGGTCCTGGGACACCCGACAGATGTTCTTC
TRDD3 | TRDJ1 | TRDV2 | few | CACDTVPTGGFQYTDKLIF | TGTGCCTGTGACACCGTCCCTACTGGGGGATTCCAATACACCGATAAACTCATCTTT
. | TRDJ3 | TRDV2 | . | CACDTVNTRSTAWDTRQMFF | TGTGCCTGTGACACCGTTAACACTCGGTCAACGGCCTGGGACACCCGACAGATGTTTTTC
TRDD3 | TRDJ3 | TRDV2 | few | CACDNTGGYARYSWDTRQMFF | TGTGCCTGTGACAATACTGGGGGATACGCTCGATACTCCTGGGACACCCGACAGATGTTTTTC
TRDD3 | TRDJ1 | TRDV2 | . | CACDLVSTGGYASKLIF | TGTGCCTGTGATCTCGTTAGTACTGGGGGATACGCTAGTAAACTCATCTTT
TRDD3 | TRDJ1 | TRDV2 | . | CACDPLKDNRYGTGGLDKLTF | TGTGCCTGTGACCCCTTGAAGGACAACCGGTATGGTACTGGGGGTCTCGATAAACTCACCTTT